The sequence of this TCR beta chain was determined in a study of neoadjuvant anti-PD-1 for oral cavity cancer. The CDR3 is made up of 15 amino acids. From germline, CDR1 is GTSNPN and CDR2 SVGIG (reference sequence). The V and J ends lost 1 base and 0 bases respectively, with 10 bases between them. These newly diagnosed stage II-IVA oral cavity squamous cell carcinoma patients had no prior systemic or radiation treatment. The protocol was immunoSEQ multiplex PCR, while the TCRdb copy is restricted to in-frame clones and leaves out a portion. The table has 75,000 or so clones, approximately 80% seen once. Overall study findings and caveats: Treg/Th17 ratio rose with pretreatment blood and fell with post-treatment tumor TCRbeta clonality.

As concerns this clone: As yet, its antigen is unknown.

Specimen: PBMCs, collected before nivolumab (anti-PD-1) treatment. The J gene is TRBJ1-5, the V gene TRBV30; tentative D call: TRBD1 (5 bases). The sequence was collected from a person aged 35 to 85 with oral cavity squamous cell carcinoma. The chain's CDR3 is CAWSDGGVSNQPQHF. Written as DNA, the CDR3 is TGTGCCTGGAGTGATGGGGGAGTTAGCAATCAGCCCCAGCATTTT.